The T cell receptor (beta chain) under discussion was sequenced for a study of T-cell memory formation after mild COVID-19. General study findings and limits: CD4+ contracting clones were mainly CM and EM; CD8+ ones, EMRA.

There are 16 residues in the CDR3. V was cut by 3 bases and J by 2 bases, with 14 bases left in between. Germline V gene data show CDR1 as SGHTA and CDR2 as FQGNSA. TCR alpha and TCR beta cDNA libraries with sample barcodes and UMIs came from 5'RACE using constant-segment primers. TCRdb re-called the 5' RACE reads with MiXCR, one entry per CDR3 protein. The sample holds under 50,000 distinct CDR3 sequences, 25% to 30% seen once. A remark on this clonotype: The antigen remains undetermined.

Material: PBMCs or a T cell subset sorted from them (not recorded which). This clonotype was obtained from a man younger than 30 who had mild COVID-19 (a few samples of this study predate the infection). Cell type and time point are not known. The chain links TRBV7-2 to TRBJ2-1; unclear D gene. CDR3 in amino acids: CASSFRHQPPYNEQFF. CDR3 DNA sequence: TGTGCCAGCAGCTTTAGGCACCAACCCCCCTACAATGAGCAGTTCTTC.